This TCR beta chain was identified during a study of blood T cell repertoires in COVID-19. Study-level background: From the United States, Italy and Spain came samples of acute and convalescent COVID-19. PBMCs, B-cell-depleted T cells, or T cells provided the cDNA or gDNA that made up the material.

Authors' processing steps: Estimated nucleated cell counts came from reference gene primer amplification. Sequenced by immunoSEQ multiplex PCR; TCRdb stores in-frame clones only, minus some. V, J and clone size are taken as reported in that table, and D and trimming were inferred from the DNA itself. The data hold around 60,000 clones, with 80% to 90% observed a single time. The CDR3 is 12 amino acids. V lost 4 bases and J lost 6; bases outside the gene matches: 2. Germline V CDR1 and CDR2: LGHDT, YNNKEL (reference sequence). Source material: peripheral blood. The sequence was obtained from a man aged 40-50 years with acute or convalescent COVID-19. This chain joins TRBV3-1 (or the pseudogene TRBV3-2) and TRBJ1-1; 7 nucleotides align to TRBD1. CDR3 bases: TGTGCCAGCAGCCTCCAGGGGGCTGAAGCTTTCTTT. This translates into CASSLQGAEAFF.